A single sample is the source of the 17 T cell receptor beta chains below, sequenced in a study of CD8+ T cells in alopecia areata. cDNA reverse transcribed from extracted RNA served as the sequencing template. Measured with immunoSEQ multiplex PCR; TCRdb has only the in-frame clones, and not every one. Among approximately 200,000 clones listed, approximately 60% were seen once. Indicated treatment: oral pan-JAK inhibitor, 5-10 mg twice daily. The sequencing used CD4+ T cells sorted from blood, collected at week 4, from a patient treated with tofacitinib. These receptors were collected from a human donor with alopecia areata.

CDR3 region: CSARQGERGYTF. The CDR3 nucleotides read TGCAGCGCCCGACAGGGAGAGAGGGGCTACACCTTC. The genes are TRBV29-1 and TRBJ1-2; 7 bases map to TRBD1. Germline trimming cut 7 bases from V and 8 bases from J; bases unmatched to any gene: 10. Germline V gene lookup returns CDR1 SQVTM and CDR2 ANQGSEA. The CDR3 sequence is 12 residues long. Using reference TRBV29-1 and TRBJ1-2 for the parts outside the CDR3, the full variable domain is SAVISQKPSRDICQRGTSLTIQCQVDSQVTMMFWYRQQPGQSLTLIATANQGSEATYESGFVIDKFPISRPNLTFSTLTVSNMSPEDSSIYLCSARQGERGYTFGSGTRLTVV.

J is TRBJ2-3 and V is TRBV11-2; TRBD1 matches at 8 bases. Germline CDR1 and CDR2: SGHAT and FQNNGV. The CDR3 runs to 14 residues. Trimming cost V 5 bases and J 1 base; bases outside gene matches: 2. This chain's CDR3 is CASSPGQGTDTQYF. The CDR3 DNA follows: TGTGCCAGCAGCCCGGGACAGGGCACAGATACGCAGTATTTT.

The J gene is TRBJ1-2, the V gene TRBV27; no clear D gene. CDR3 size: 12 residues. Per the germline V gene, CDR1 is MNHEY and CDR2 is SMNVEV (reference sequence). Between the trimmed V and J ends, which lost 8 bases and 8 bases, there was a span of 15 bases. The CDR3 sequence is CASGLFLRGYTF. CDR3 bases: TGTGCCAGCGGCCTTTTCCTGCGCGGCTACACCTTC.

This chain links TRBV30 with TRBJ1-2; no definite D call. Trimming left V 4 bases short and J 4 bases short, with 13 bases between. CDR3 length: 13 amino acids. Germline V gene lookup returns CDR1 GTSNPN and CDR2 SVGIG (reference sequence). The DNA for the CDR3 is TGTGCCTGGACGGCCGGGGTCGCCTATGGCTACACCTTC. Residues: CAWTAGVAYGYTF.

The genes are TRBV7-2 and TRBJ2-7, with 7 bases lining up with TRBD2. From germline, CDR1 is SGHTA and CDR2 FQGNSA. The V gene end was trimmed by 5 bases and the J gene end by 2 bases; junction bases not matched to a gene: 6. This CDR3 is built from 14 residues. CDR3 in DNA: TGTGCCAGCAGCCAAGGACTAGGCCCCTACGAGCAGTACTTC. This translates into CASSQGLGPYEQYF.

The chain carries TRBV6-5 and TRBJ2-3; D may be TRBD1 (6 bases). This CDR3 has 14 residues. Germline V CDR1 and CDR2: MNHEY, SVGAGI. The V end was cut by 0 bases, the J end by 5 bases, with 9 bases between. The CDR3 loop is CASSYSYREDTQYF. Written as DNA, the CDR3 is TGTGCCAGCAGTTACTCGTACAGGGAAGATACGCAGTATTTT.

V usage is TRBV7-9 and J usage is TRBJ2-5; tentatively, D is TRBD1 or TRBD2 (6 bases each). The CDR3 is made up of 18 amino acids. V was pared by 7 bases and J by 5 bases, with 29 bases between. CDR1 and CDR2 (germline): SEHNR, FQNEAQ (reference sequence). The CDR3 here is CASIENRGGQKRRETQYF. CDR3 DNA sequence: TGTGCCAGCATCGAGAACCGAGGGGGGCAGAAGAGGAGGGAGACCCAGTACTTC.

This chain uses TRBV29-1 with TRBJ2-3, with 8 bases lining up with TRBD2. The CDR3 is 14 residues long. Germline trimming cut 4 bases from V and 1 base from J; bases unmatched to any gene: 4. CDR1 is SQVTM, CDR2 ANQGSEA, per germline. The CDR3 DNA is TGCAGCGTTGGCGGGGGGAGGGGCACAGATACGCAGTATTTT. Translation gives CSVGGGRGTDTQYF.

The V gene is TRBV29-1, the J gene TRBJ2-4; the D gene is possibly TRBD1 (6 bases). V shed 2 bases and J shed 6 bases, with 14 bases lying between them. Germline-derived CDR1 and CDR2 are SQVTM and ANQGSEA. The CDR3 is 14 residues long. The CDR3 sequence: CSVEPTGWGNIQYF. CDR3 in DNA: TGCAGCGTTGAACCCACAGGGTGGGGAAACATTCAGTACTTC.

This clone was observed a single time. The chain has TRBV14 and TRBJ2-7; tentatively, D is TRBD1 or TRBD2 (5 bases each). Trimming pared 3 bases from V and 2 bases from J, leaving 20 bases between. From germline, CDR1 is SGHDN and CDR2 FVKESK. CDR3 length equals 17 residues. In DNA, the CDR3 is TGTGCCAGCAGCCATCCCCCCGGGACGCCGTTGCCCTACGAGCAGTACTTC. This codes for CASSHPPGTPLPYEQYF.

V is TRBV27 and J is TRBJ1-2; TRBD1 aligns across 7 bases. V trimming: 5 bases; J trimming: 4 bases; junction bases outside the gene matches: 4. The CDR3 has 13 residues. Germline V gives CDR1 MNHEY, CDR2 SMNVEV (reference sequence). The CDR3 nucleotides read TGTGCCAGCAGTCGACAGGGTTCCTATGGCTACACCTTC. Translation gives CASSRQGSYGYTF.

This clone was counted between two and nine times. The chain couples TRBV15 to TRBJ2-7; possibly TRBD1 for D (5 bases). The CDR3 extends over 14 amino acids. Germline CDR1 LNHNV, CDR2 YYDKDF (reference sequence). Trimming cost V 9 bases and J 0 bases, with 15 bases left between them. CDR3 bases: TGTGCCACAACACCAGGGTGGTCCTCCTACGAGCAGTACTTC. This codes for CATTPGWSSYEQYF.

This clone has only one observation. The genes are TRBV7-2 and TRBJ1-5, with 12 bases that match TRBD1. The CDR3 runs to 16 residues. Unmatched junction bases numbered 3, after V lost 0 bases and J lost 6 bases. Per germline, CDR1 SGHTA and CDR2 FQGNSA. CDR3 in amino acids: CASSLAGQGAGQPQHF. CDR3 DNA sequence: TGTGCCAGCAGCTTAGCGGGACAGGGGGCGGGTCAGCCCCAGCATTTT. Together with reference TRBV7-2 and TRBJ1-5, the CDR3 gives the full variable domain: GAGVSQSPSNKVTEKGKDVELRCDPISGHTALYWYRQSLGQGLEFLIYFQGNSAPDKSGLPSDRFSAERTGGSVSTLTIQRTQQEDSAVYLCASSLAGQGAGQPQHFGDGTRLSIL.

V is TRBV19 and J is TRBJ2-3, with 8 nucleotides matching TRBD1. J was trimmed by 3 bases and V by 4 bases; bases with no gene match: 0. Germline V lookup: CDR1 LNHDA, CDR2 SQIVND (reference sequence). The CDR3 has 13 amino acids. CDR3 protein: CASSNRGTDTQYF. The CDR3 DNA follows: TGTGCCAGTAGTAACAGGGGGACAGATACGCAGTATTTT. The full variable domain, with the rest looked up from reference TRBV19 and TRBJ2-3, is DGGITQSPKYLFRKEGQNVTLSCEQNLNHDAMYWYRQDPGQGLRLIYYSQIVNDFQKGDIAEGYSVSREKKESFPLTVTSAQKNPTAFYLCASSNRGTDTQYFGPGTRLTVL.

This clone was picked up a small number of times. The chain recombines TRBV4-2 with TRBJ2-3; no definite D call. Looked up from germline, CDR1 is LGHNA and CDR2 is YNFKEQ. The germline V and J ends were trimmed by 1 base and 1 base, with 6 bases remaining between them. The CDR3 totals 14 residues. CDR3 protein: CASSQAPGTDTQYF. DNA of the CDR3: TGTGCCAGCAGCCAAGCCCCAGGCACAGATACGCAGTATTTT.

The CDR3, as DNA: TGTGCCAGCAGCTTAGCGACAGGCAACTCACCCCTCCACTTT. Its protein is CASSLATGNSPLHF. The chain carries TRBV11-2 and TRBJ1-6; possibly TRBD1 for D (6 bases). CDR1 SGHAT and CDR2 FQNNGV come from the germline V gene. Trimming took 1 base from V and 10 from J, leaving 11 bases between them. This CDR3 contains 14 residues.

This clone has more than one count but fewer than ten. This chain joins TRBV29-1 and TRBJ2-6; D not certain. The CDR3 is 12 amino acids. Germline-derived CDR1 and CDR2 are SQVTM and ANQGSEA. Trimming pared 4 bases from V and 3 bases from J, leaving 4 bases between. DNA for the CDR3: TGCAGCGTTGCCATTGGGGCCAACGTCCTGACTTTC. Translation: CSVAIGANVLTF.